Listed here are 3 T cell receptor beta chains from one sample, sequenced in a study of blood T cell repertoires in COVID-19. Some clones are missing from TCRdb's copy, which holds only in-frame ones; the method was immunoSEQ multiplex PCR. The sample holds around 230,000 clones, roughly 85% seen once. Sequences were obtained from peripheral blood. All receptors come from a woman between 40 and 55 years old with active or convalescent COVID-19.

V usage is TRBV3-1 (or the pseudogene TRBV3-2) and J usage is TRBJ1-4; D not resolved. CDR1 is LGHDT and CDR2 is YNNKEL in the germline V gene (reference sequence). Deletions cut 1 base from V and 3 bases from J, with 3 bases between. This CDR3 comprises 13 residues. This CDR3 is CASSQAANEKLFF. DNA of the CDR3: TGTGCCAGCAGCCAAGCGGCTAATGAAAAACTGTTTTTT.

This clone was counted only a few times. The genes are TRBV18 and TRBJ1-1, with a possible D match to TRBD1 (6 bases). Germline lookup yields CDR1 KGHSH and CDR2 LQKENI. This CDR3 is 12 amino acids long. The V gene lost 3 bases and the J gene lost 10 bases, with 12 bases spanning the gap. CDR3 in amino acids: CASSPQDSGAFF. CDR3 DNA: TGTGCCAGCTCACCCCAGGACAGCGGAGCTTTCTTT.

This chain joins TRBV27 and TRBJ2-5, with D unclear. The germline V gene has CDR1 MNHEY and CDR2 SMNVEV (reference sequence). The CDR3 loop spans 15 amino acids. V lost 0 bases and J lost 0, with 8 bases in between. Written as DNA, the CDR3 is TGTGCCAGCAGTTTATCGGTTAGCTACCAAGAGACCCAGTACTTC. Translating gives CASSLSVSYQETQYF.